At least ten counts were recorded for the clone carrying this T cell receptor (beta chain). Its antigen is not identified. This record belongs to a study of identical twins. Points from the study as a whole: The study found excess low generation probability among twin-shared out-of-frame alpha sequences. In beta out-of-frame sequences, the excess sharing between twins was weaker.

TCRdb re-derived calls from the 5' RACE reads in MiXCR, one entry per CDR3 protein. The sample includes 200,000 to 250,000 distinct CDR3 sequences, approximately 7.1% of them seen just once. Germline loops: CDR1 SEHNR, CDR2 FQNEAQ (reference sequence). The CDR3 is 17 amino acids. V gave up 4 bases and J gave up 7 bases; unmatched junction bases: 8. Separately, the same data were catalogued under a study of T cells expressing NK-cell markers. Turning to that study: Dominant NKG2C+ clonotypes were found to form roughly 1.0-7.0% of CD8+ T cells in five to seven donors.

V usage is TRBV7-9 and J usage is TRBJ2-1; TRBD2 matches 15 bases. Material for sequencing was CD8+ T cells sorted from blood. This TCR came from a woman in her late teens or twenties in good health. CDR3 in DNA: TGTGCCAGCAGCTCTCCGGGACTAGCGGGAGGTTGGAATGAGCAGTTCTTC. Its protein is CASSSPGLAGGWNEQFF.